These T cell receptor beta chains were read from a single sample in a study of glioma-infiltrating T cells after dendritic cell vaccination. The table came from immunoSEQ multiplex PCR; TCRdb's copy has only in-frame clones and leaves some out. The sample comprises some 100,000 clones, around three quarters of which are singletons, and around 5.9% rests with the top ten. The sample was blood, taken before dendritic cell vaccination. These receptors came from a human donor with glioblastoma. Both conserved end residues are trimmed from each CDR3.

TRBV18	TRBJ2-5	ASSPPPGGETQY
TRBV6-5	TRBJ1-2	ASSSPGGAYGYT
TRBV5-1	TRBJ2-7	ASSFDRGFYEQY
TRBV6-1	TRBJ1-1	ASSVRSGENTEAF
TRBV30	TRBJ1-2	AWSRRPGQGGYGYT
TRBV7-8	TRBJ2-1	ASSLVQGAGEQF
TRBV6-5	TRBJ1-1	ASSYLYAGRNTEAF
TRBV6-5	TRBJ1-2	ASSYTDTYGYT
TRBV5-1	TRBJ2-7	ASSLRAGGYEQY
TRBV27	TRBJ2-1	ASTQDRVGYNEQF
TRBV10-3	TRBJ1-3	ATRQGANGNTIY
TRBV28	TRBJ2-5	ASSLSGSTQETQY
TRBV4-1	TRBJ2-2	ASSQGQGWTGELF
TRBV28	TRBJ2-2	ASQSGQRTGELF
TRBV2	TRBJ2-7	ASSLASGSNYEQY
TRBV27	TRBJ1-2	ASRQGQLVYGYT
TRBV19	TRBJ1-1	ASSPQGGFNTEAF
TRBV28	TRBJ1-5	ASRSPGQGIYSNQPQH
TRBV7-3	TRBJ2-2	ASSRQRDTGELF
TRBV6-1	TRBJ1-4	ASSEWWDRGFATNEKLF
TRBV18	TRBJ1-2	ASSQQESDGYT
TRBV30	TRBJ1-3	AWIRAGGNTIY
TRBV5-4	TRBJ1-3	ASSLSASSGNTIY
TRBV19	TRBJ1-1	ASSKGRMGGTEAF
TRBV7-3	TRBJ1-2	ASSLIPGADGYT
TRBV7-8	TRBJ2-7	ASSLELSAYEQY
TRBV5-1	TRBJ2-1	ASSLYGNEQF
TRBV5-1	TRBJ1-4	ASSPGTGSYEKLF
TRBV6-6	TRBJ1-5	ASSYSVLAPQH
TRBV5-8	TRBJ1-2	ASSLGGGTFWYGYT
TRBV18	TRBJ2-3	ASSFAGDRTDTQY
TRBV6-6	TRBJ2-3	ASSRQGVSSTDTQY
TRBV28	TRBJ1-2	ASSPSRDYGYT
TRBV15	TRBJ2-1	ATSREWLVASGGMVNEQF
TRBV28	TRBJ2-7	ASSSPGYEQY
TRBV29-1	TRBJ1-2	SAYGVYGYT
TRBV29-1	TRBJ1-2	SVDVGGRFKGYT
TRBV7-9	TRBJ2-7	ASSPTDRGVRQY
TRBV5-1	TRBJ2-5	ASSPMNQETQY
TRBV5-4	TRBJ1-2	ASSLDINPGQGEYGYT
TRBV5-1	TRBJ1-1	ASSPQTGNTEAF